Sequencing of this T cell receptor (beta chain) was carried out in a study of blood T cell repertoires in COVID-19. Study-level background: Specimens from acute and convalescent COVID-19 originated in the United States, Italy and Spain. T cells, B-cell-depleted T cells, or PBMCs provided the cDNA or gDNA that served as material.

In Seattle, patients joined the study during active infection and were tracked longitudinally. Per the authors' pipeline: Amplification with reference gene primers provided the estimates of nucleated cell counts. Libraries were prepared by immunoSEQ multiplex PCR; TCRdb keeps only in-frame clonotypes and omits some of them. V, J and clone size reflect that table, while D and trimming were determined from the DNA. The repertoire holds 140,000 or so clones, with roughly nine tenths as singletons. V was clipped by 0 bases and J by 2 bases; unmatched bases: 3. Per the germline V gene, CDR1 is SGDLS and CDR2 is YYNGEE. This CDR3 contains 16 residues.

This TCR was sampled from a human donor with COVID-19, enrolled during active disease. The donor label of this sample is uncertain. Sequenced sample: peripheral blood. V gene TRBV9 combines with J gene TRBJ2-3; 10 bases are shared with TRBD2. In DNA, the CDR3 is TGTGCCAGCAGCGTAGGGCTAGCGGGGGCCACAGATACGCAGTATTTT. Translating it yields CASSVGLAGATDTQYF.